The clone carrying this TCR beta chain occurred once. Its specificity is not known. Original processing methods: Building a distant-metastasis classifier for papillary thyroid cancer drew on CDR3 differences across clinicopathological groups. TCRdb re-analyzed the PCR reads using MiXCR. None of the V and J calls come from the authors' own analysis; TCRdb made them. This table holds 30,000 to 45,000 clones, less than 30% found once. Among the patients, none had received any treatment before thyroid surgery. The data originate from a study of metastatic and nonmetastatic thyroid tumors. About the research overall: Samples came from malignant and benign thyroid patients, and repertoires were compared across blood and tumor or nodule tissue. Findings and caveats of the study: Significantly greater TCR beta diversity was reportedly found in malignant thyroid tumors than in benign nodules (in blood and tumor).

Trimming removed 5 bases from V and 7 bases from J; junction bases left unmatched: 9. The CDR3 consists of 14 residues. Germline V gene lookup returns CDR1 DFQATT and CDR2 SNEGSKA (reference sequence). This TCR was recovered from a male donor with papillary thyroid cancer or a benign thyroid nodule (not recorded which). Some clones in this sample may be carry-over from other donors' samples. The specimen was blood. The rearrangement uses TRBV20-1 and TRBJ2-1, with 9 positions matching TRBD1. The CDR3 sequence: CSALRTGEENEQFF. CDR3 nucleotide sequence: TGCAGTGCTCTTAGGACAGGGGAGGAAAATGAGCAGTTCTTC.